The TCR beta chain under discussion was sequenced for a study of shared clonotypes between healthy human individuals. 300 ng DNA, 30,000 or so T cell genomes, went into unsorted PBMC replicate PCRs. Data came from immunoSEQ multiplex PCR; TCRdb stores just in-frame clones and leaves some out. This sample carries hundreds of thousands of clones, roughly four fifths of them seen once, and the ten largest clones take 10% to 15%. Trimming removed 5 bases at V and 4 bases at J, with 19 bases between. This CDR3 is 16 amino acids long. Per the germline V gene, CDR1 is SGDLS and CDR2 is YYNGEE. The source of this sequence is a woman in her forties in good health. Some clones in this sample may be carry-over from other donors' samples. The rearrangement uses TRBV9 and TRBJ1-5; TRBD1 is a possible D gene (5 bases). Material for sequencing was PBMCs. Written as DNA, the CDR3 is TGTGCCAGCAGTCCGACGTCTGGGCCAGGGAATCAGCCCCAGCATTTT. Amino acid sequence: CASSPTSGPGNQPQHF.